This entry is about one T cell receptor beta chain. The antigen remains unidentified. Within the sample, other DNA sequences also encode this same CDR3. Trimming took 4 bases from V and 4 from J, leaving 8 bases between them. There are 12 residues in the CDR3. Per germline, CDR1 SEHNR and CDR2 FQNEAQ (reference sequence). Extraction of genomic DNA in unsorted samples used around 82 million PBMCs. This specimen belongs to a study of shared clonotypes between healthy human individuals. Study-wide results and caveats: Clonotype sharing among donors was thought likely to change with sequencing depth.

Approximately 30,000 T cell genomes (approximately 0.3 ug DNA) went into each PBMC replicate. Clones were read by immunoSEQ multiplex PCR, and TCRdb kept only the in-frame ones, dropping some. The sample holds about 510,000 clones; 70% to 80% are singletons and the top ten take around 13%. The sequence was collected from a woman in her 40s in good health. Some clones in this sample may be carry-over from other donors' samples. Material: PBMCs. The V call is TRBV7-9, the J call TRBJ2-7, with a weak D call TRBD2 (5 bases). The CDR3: CASSSSGYEQYF. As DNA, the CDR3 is TGTGCCAGCAGCTCGAGCGGTTACGAGCAGTACTTC.